This is a list of T cell receptor beta chains from one sample in a study of yellow fever vaccine responses in identical twins. TCRdb reprocessed the RT-PCR reads with MiXCR, giving one entry per CDR3 protein. The sample consists of 5,900 or so distinct CDR3 sequences, 60% to 80% of them appearing once. The material was T cells from blood (PBMCs), unsorted or a sorted subset (not recorded which), obtained before or after yellow fever vaccination (not recorded which). These receptors were collected from a woman between 18 and 30 years old who received the yellow fever vaccine. CDR3s include the opening cysteine and the closing phenylalanine or tryptophan. D genes are given only for firm matches. Size tells how often a clone was seen (once, few, many) or the class of an expanded clone, and some rows leave it out.

clone size	D gene	J gene	V gene	CDR3 protein	CDR3 DNA
.	TRBD2	TRBJ2-1	TRBV14	CASSQNLAAQFF	TGTGCCAGCAGCCAGAACCTAGCGGCCCAGTTCTTC
once	.	TRBJ2-1	TRBV29-1	CSGLWLKYNEQFF	TGCAGCGGCCTGTGGCTGAAGTACAATGAGCAGTTCTTC
.	.	TRBJ2-3	TRBV20-1	CSASGQGIYF	TGCAGTGCTAGCGGGCAGGGGATTTATTTT
.	TRBD2	TRBJ2-3	TRBV7-2	CASSLAWRSGGNTDTQYF	TGTGCCAGCAGCTTAGCGTGGCGTAGCGGGGGGAACACAGATACGCAGTATTTT
.	TRBD2	TRBJ2-1	TRBV12-3/TRBV12-4	CASRKLAYSYNEQFF	TGTGCCAGCAGAAAACTAGCGTACTCCTACAATGAGCAGTTCTTC
.	.	TRBJ1-2	TRBV2	CASSDNSVRLGYGYTF	TGTGCCAGCAGTGATAATTCTGTCAGACTGGGTTATGGCTACACCTTC
.	TRBD1	TRBJ1-1	TRBV18	CASSQSRDRGAFF	TGTGCCAGCTCACAATCCCGGGACAGAGGGGCTTTCTTT
.	.	TRBJ1-5	TRBV3-1	CASSQDVIQPQHF	TGTGCCAGCAGCCAAGATGTCATCCAGCCCCAGCATTTT
.	.	TRBJ2-1	TRBV20-1	CSAWTSGMSNEQFF	TGCAGTGCCTGGACCAGCGGCATGTCAAATGAGCAGTTCTTC
.	.	TRBJ2-7	TRBV18	CASSPSTGSYEQYF	TGTGCCAGCTCACCTAGCACAGGCTCCTACGAGCAGTACTTC
.	.	TRBJ2-3	TRBV15	CATSTGGRAGTDTQYF	TGTGCCACCAGCACTGGAGGCAGGGCCGGCACAGATACGCAGTATTTT
.	TRBD1	TRBJ1-5	TRBV20-1	CSARDPGGLDNQPQHF	TGCAGTGCTAGAGATCCAGGGGGGTTGGACAATCAGCCCCAGCATTTT
once	.	TRBJ2-7	TRBV13	CASNLGGSSYEQYF	TGTGCCAGCAATTTAGGGGGTAGTTCCTACGAGCAGTACTTC
.	TRBD1	TRBJ2-1	TRBV9	CASSVAQGAPYNEQFF	TGTGCCAGCAGCGTAGCACAGGGGGCCCCCTACAATGAGCAGTTCTTC
few	.	TRBJ1-1	TRBV10-3	CAISGSGAGNTEAFF	TGTGCCATCAGTGGTTCAGGGGCTGGGAACACTGAAGCTTTCTTT
.	TRBD1	TRBJ1-2	TRBV6-4	CASSDKGQGPYGYTF	TGTGCCAGCAGTGACAAGGGACAGGGACCCTATGGCTACACCTTC
.	.	TRBJ2-1	TRBV24-1	CATSDSAPYNEQFF	TGTGCCACCAGTGATAGCGCGCCCTACAATGAGCAGTTCTTC
.	.	TRBJ2-7	TRBV6-1	CASSLHYEQYF	TGTGCCAGCAGTCTCCACTACGAGCAGTACTTC
.	.	TRBJ1-5	TRBV27	CASSLSIGSYSNQPQHF	TGTGCCAGCAGTTTATCGATAGGGTCCTATAGCAATCAGCCCCAGCATTTT
.	TRBD2	TRBJ2-3	TRBV9	CASSLRLAVSTDTQYF	TGTGCCAGCAGCTTAAGACTAGCGGTTAGCACAGATACGCAGTATTTT
.	.	TRBJ2-7	TRBV20-1	CSAEAGASYEQYF	TGCAGTGCCGAGGCAGGTGCCTCCTACGAGCAGTACTTC
.	.	TRBJ1-1	TRBV10-1	CASSENLQGNGTEAFF	TGCGCCAGCAGTGAGAACTTACAGGGAAATGGAACTGAAGCTTTCTTT
.	.	TRBJ2-7	TRBV2	CASSEELTFDEQYF	TGTGCCAGCAGTGAAGAACTCACCTTCGACGAGCAGTACTTC
.	.	TRBJ2-7	TRBV2	CASRASGYEQYF	TGTGCCAGCAGGGCTTCAGGGTACGAGCAGTACTTC
.	.	TRBJ1-2	TRBV11-1	CASSLWDGNYGYTF	TGTGCCAGCAGCTTATGGGACGGAAACTATGGCTACACCTTC
.	TRBD1	TRBJ2-5	TRBV29-1	CSVRKGTDQETQYF	TGCAGCGTTAGAAAGGGGACAGACCAAGAGACCCAGTACTTC
.	TRBD2	TRBJ2-1	TRBV19	CASSTSGGYEQFF	TGTGCCAGTAGTACCAGCGGGGGCTATGAGCAGTTCTTC
.	.	TRBJ1-6	TRBV11-3	CASSLNYNSPLHF	TGTGCCAGCAGCCTAAACTATAATTCACCCCTCCACTTT
.	.	TRBJ2-5	TRBV20-1	CSARGIKETQYF	TGCAGTGCTAGGGGCATTAAAGAGACCCAGTACTTC